Listed here are 24 T cell receptor beta chains from one sample, sequenced in a study of blood T cell repertoires in COVID-19 (dated by TCRdb to about 2020). Library preparation employed the immunoSEQ multiplex PCR assay. TCRdb stores this immuneACCESS table with in-frame sequences only. Part of the clones is absent; in the studies checked, under half of the shortfall reflects unresolved V genes, and no reason is known for the rest. Recorded for this sample are 87,000 or so clones; about 85% of them occurred a single time. The top ten constitute 3% to 3.5% of the sample. Sequencing was done on a sample of peripheral blood. The receptors were gathered from a woman of 80 years or more with COVID-19, enrolled during active disease.

This chain joins TRBV29-1 and TRBJ1-1, with a weak D call TRBD1 (5 bases). The ends were cut back, 4 bases at V and 3 bases at J, with 12 bases in the middle. The length of the CDR3 is 13 residues. Germline CDR1 reads SQVTM; CDR2 reads ANQGSEA. The CDR3 loop reads CSVGGPADTEAFF. DNA of the CDR3: TGCAGCGTTGGGGGCCCGGCGGACACTGAAGCTTTCTTT.

This clone was picked up a small number of times. CDR3: CASSLVGTLYEQYF. CDR3 DNA sequence: TGTGCCAGCAGCTTAGTTGGGACACTTTACGAGCAGTACTTC. The chain recombines TRBV11-2 with TRBJ2-7, with D possibly TRBD1 on 6 matching bases. The germline CDR1 and CDR2 sequences are SGHAT and FQNNGV. The CDR3 loop spans 14 amino acids. The V end lost 1 base, the J end lost 4 bases, and 11 bases lay between the germline ends. Complete variable domain (other parts from reference TRBV11-2 and TRBJ2-7): EAGVAQSPRYKIIEKRQSVAFWCNPISGHATLYWYQQILGQGPKLLIQFQNNGVVDDSQLPKDRFSAERLKGVDSTLKIQPAKLEDSAVYLCASSLVGTLYEQYFGPGTRLTVT.

The rearrangement joins TRBV2 to TRBJ2-3, with TRBD1 as a possible D gene (6 bases). Germline V gene sequence: CDR1 SNHLY, CDR2 FYNNEI. The CDR3 is made up of 15 amino acids. V was cut by 5 bases and J by 0 bases, with 12 bases left in between. The CDR3 nucleotides are TGTGCCAGCAGTACTAGGGACATCAGCACAGATACGCAGTATTTT. Its translation is CASSTRDISTDTQYF.

This chain joins TRBV18 and TRBJ1-1, with TRBD1 identical over 7 bases. Per the germline V gene, CDR1 is KGHSH and CDR2 is LQKENI. After removal of 10 bases from V and 3 bases from J, the junction contained 8 bases not matched to a gene. CDR3 length equals 13 residues. The CDR3: CATLQGFDTEAFF. The CDR3 DNA is TGTGCCACCCTACAGGGGTTTGACACTGAAGCTTTCTTT.

This clone was observed once. The chain combines TRBV27 with TRBJ1-6; D not certain. The CDR3 is 12 amino acids. Germline values: CDR1 MNHEY, CDR2 SMNVEV (reference sequence). With 6 bases removed from V and 7 bases from J, the gap between germline ends came to 7 bases. The CDR3 DNA reads as TGTGCCAGCAGGACTGTCAATTCACCCCTCCACTTT. Protein: CASRTVNSPLHF.

The V gene is TRBV2, the J gene TRBJ2-2, with D unclear. Germline CDR1 and CDR2: SNHLY and FYNNEI. The CDR3 consists of 14 residues. V was trimmed by 6 bases and J by 6 bases, leaving 14 bases between them. CDR3 bases: TGTGCCAGCAGAATTCCAGTAAGCGCCGGGGAGCTGTTTTTT. Its translation: CASRIPVSAGELFF.

The J gene is TRBJ1-3, the V gene TRBV2; D perhaps matches TRBD1 (5 bases). The V and J ends lost 10 bases and 5 bases respectively, with 12 bases between them. This CDR3 region has 12 residues. CDR1 is SNHLY and CDR2 is FYNNEI in the germline V gene. CDR3 protein: CATGGGRNTIYF. Here the CDR3 DNA reads TGTGCCACCGGGGGAGGGAGAAACACCATATATTTT.

This clone was seen once. The chain links TRBV11-2 to TRBJ2-3; TRBD1 aligns across 9 bases. The V gene's germline CDR1 is SGHAT and CDR2 FQNNGV. CDR3 length: 16 residues. Unmatched junction bases numbered 8, after V lost 5 bases and J lost 2 bases. For the CDR3, the DNA is TGTGCCAGCAGCCGGAACAGGGGGCAACTCACAGATACGCAGTATTTT. This encodes CASSRNRGQLTDTQYF.

The chain employs TRBV9 and TRBJ2-7, with 10 bases fitting TRBD2. Germline CDR1 and CDR2: SGDLS and YYNGEE. Germline trimming cut 4 bases from V and 0 bases from J; bases unmatched to any gene: 4. The CDR3 covers 15 residues. The CDR3 sequence: CASSIAGGSSYEQYF. CDR3 bases: TGTGCCAGCAGCATAGCGGGGGGAAGCTCCTACGAGCAGTACTTC. Together with reference TRBV9 and TRBJ2-7, the CDR3 gives the full variable domain: DSGVTQTPKHLITATGQRVTLRCSPRSGDLSVYWYQQSLDQGLQFLIQYYNGEERAKGNILERFSAQQFPDLHSELNLSSLELGDSALYFCASSIAGGSSYEQYFGPGTRLTVT.

This clone was counted once. The chain couples TRBV15 to TRBJ2-7, with TRBD1 identical over 10 bases. The V gene's germline CDR1 is LNHNV and CDR2 YYDKDF (reference sequence). CDR3 size: 15 residues. V dropped 1 base and J dropped 2; count of bases not matched to a gene: 2. The CDR3 DNA reads as TGTGCCACCAGCAGAGCTGGGACAGGGGCCTACGAGCAGTACTTC. Translation: CATSRAGTGAYEQYF.

The chain links TRBV5-4 to TRBJ2-1; no clear D. The CDR3 is 14 residues long. Germline CDR1 and CDR2: SGHNT and YYREEE (reference sequence). V dropped 2 bases and J dropped 0 bases, with 6 bases sitting between them. CDR3 bases: TGTGCCAGCAGCTTACTGAGCTCCTACAATGAGCAGTTCTTC. Translating gives CASSLLSSYNEQFF.

The chain uses TRBV7-9 and TRBJ2-7, with 11 bases identical to TRBD2. CDR1 is SEHNR, CDR2 FQNEAQ, per germline (reference sequence). The CDR3 has 18 amino acids. V lost 4 bases, J lost 3 bases, and 14 bases stayed unmatched. As DNA, the CDR3 is TGTGCCAGCAGCTATGAGGGTTTACTAGCGGGGGACGACTACGAGCAGTACTTC. Amino acids: CASSYEGLLAGDDYEQYF.

The genes are TRBV27 and TRBJ2-3; perhaps TRBD1 as D (5 bases). Germline values: CDR1 MNHEY, CDR2 SMNVEV (reference sequence). With 2 bases removed from V and 5 bases from J, the gap between germline ends came to 11 bases. The CDR3 consists of 14 residues. The CDR3 is CASSLQGRIDTQYF. DNA for the CDR3: TGTGCCAGCAGTTTACAGGGTCGGATAGATACGCAGTATTTT.

V gene TRBV11-2 combines with J gene TRBJ2-5, with 10 bases identical to TRBD1. V gave up 5 bases and J gave up 5 bases; unmatched junction bases: 8. Germline assignment: CDR1 SGHAT and CDR2 FQNNGV. The CDR3 runs 15 residues. In DNA form, the CDR3 reads TGTGCCAGCAGCCGGACAGGGGGTATTACGGAGACCCAGTACTTC. This encodes CASSRTGGITETQYF.

The chain recombines TRBV5-6 with TRBJ1-2; D is unresolved. Germline V gene data show CDR1 as SGHDT and CDR2 as YYEEEE. Trimming left V 0 bases short and J 2 bases short, with 8 bases between. The CDR3 has 14 residues. CDR3 nucleotide sequence: TGTGCCAGCAGCTTGGGGGGAGAAAACTATGGCTACACCTTC. Translated: CASSLGGENYGYTF. The full variable domain, completed using reference TRBV5-6 and TRBJ1-2, is DAGVTQSPTHLIKTRGQQVTLRCSPKSGHDTVSWYQQALGQGPQFIFQYYEEEERQRGNFPDRFSGHQFPNYSSELNVNALLLGDSALYLCASSLGGENYGYTFGSGTRLTVV.

The chain employs TRBV7-9 and TRBJ2-5; D remains unclear. The CDR3 is made up of 14 amino acids. V lost 1 base, J lost 1 base, and 7 bases lay in between. Germline CDR1 SEHNR, CDR2 FQNEAQ (reference sequence). This chain's CDR3 is CASSLVGGQETQYF. In DNA, the CDR3 is TGTGCCAGCAGCTTAGTCGGCGGCCAAGAGACCCAGTACTTC.

The chain employs TRBV27 and TRBJ1-2; D is possibly TRBD1 (5 bases). CDR3 size: 13 residues. Germline CDR1 MNHEY, CDR2 SMNVEV (reference sequence). The V end was cut by 4 bases, the J end by 4 bases, with 10 bases between. The CDR3 bases are TGTGCCAGCAGTTCAACAGGCATCTATGGCTACACCTTC. Its translation: CASSSTGIYGYTF.

This clone occurred a few times. CDR3 in DNA: TGCGCCAGCAGTGAGTGGGGACTAGCGGGAGTGCACGAGCAGTACTTC. Translation: CASSEWGLAGVHEQYF. The chain is built from TRBV10-1 and TRBJ2-7, with TRBD2 matching over 14 bases. The ends lost 1 base at V and 5 bases at J; junction bases unmatched: 4. CDR1 WNHNN and CDR2 SYGVQD come from the germline V gene (reference sequence). CDR3 size: 16 residues.

Concerning this clone: At one end, the junction sequence differs from germline, possibly due to a read error. This chain joins TRBV4-1 and TRBJ2-1; TRBD2 might be the D (5 bases). Germline V lookup: CDR1 MGHRA, CDR2 YSYEKL. The CDR3 covers 14 residues. CDR3 sequence reads: CASSFGGSYDEQFF. For the CDR3, the DNA is TGCGCCAGCAGCTTCGGAGGCAGCTACGATGAGCAGTTCTTC.

V gene TRBV10-1 combines with J gene TRBJ2-3, with D perhaps TRBD1 (5 bases). V lost 4 bases and J lost 8, with 16 bases in between. CDR1 and CDR2 from the germline V gene are WNHNN and SYGVQD (reference sequence). The CDR3 spans 14 residues. The CDR3 nucleotides read TGCGCCAGCAGTGGTGGTATAGGGCAGGGTACGCAGTATTTT. It codes for CASSGGIGQGTQYF.

This clone was seen a handful of times. The CDR3 DNA reads as TGTGCCAGTAAGGGAGTCGTAGGAGGCAATCAGCCCCAGCATTTT. Residues: CASKGVVGGNQPQHF. The gene calls are TRBV19 and TRBJ1-5; no reliable D call. Germline assignment: CDR1 LNHDA and CDR2 SQIVND (reference sequence). Deletions cut 7 bases from V and 2 bases from J, with 15 bases between. The CDR3 sequence is 15 residues long.

The chain has TRBV6-5 and TRBJ1-5; D unclear. Trimming left V 8 bases short and J 2 bases short, with 7 bases between. The CDR3 consists of 12 residues. Germline V gene data show CDR1 as MNHEY and CDR2 as SVGAGI. CDR3 nucleotides: TGTGCCAGCCGCCGGGGCAATCAGCCCCAGCATTTT. This codes for CASRRGNQPQHF.

This clone was detected only a few times. The chain combines TRBV19 with TRBJ1-4, with 9 bases matching TRBD1. The CDR3 runs to 14 residues. V lost 6 bases and J lost 6; bases outside the gene matches: 5. Germline values: CDR1 LNHDA, CDR2 SQIVND (reference sequence). The CDR3 protein is CASRPTGGYEKLFF. The CDR3 nucleotides are TGTGCCAGTAGGCCAACAGGGGGCTATGAAAAACTGTTTTTT.

The gene calls are TRBV11-2 and TRBJ1-2; maybe TRBD1 (5 bases). The germline gives CDR1 SGHAT, CDR2 FQNNGV. This CDR3 comprises 12 residues. V gave up 5 bases and J gave up 7 bases, with 11 bases separating them. In DNA, the CDR3 is TGTGCCAGCAGCCCAGGGTACAGTGGCTACACCTTC. It codes for CASSPGYSGYTF. The variable domain in full, with the rest retrieved from reference TRBV11-2 and TRBJ1-2, is EAGVAQSPRYKIIEKRQSVAFWCNPISGHATLYWYQQILGQGPKLLIQFQNNGVVDDSQLPKDRFSAERLKGVDSTLKIQPAKLEDSAVYLCASSPGYSGYTFGSGTRLTVV.